One and the same sample provided the 29 T cell receptor beta chains below, sequenced in a study of shared clonotypes between healthy human individuals. Sequenced by immunoSEQ multiplex PCR; TCRdb stores in-frame clones only, minus some. The sample carries more than 2,000,000 clones, 85% to 95% recorded once. The source material was naive CD4+ T cells sorted from blood. The subset denotes: CD45RA+ positively selected. These receptors came from a man in his late teens or twenties in good health.

This rearrangement joins TRBV6-6 to TRBJ1-1, with TRBD1 matching over 7 bases. The CDR3 extends over 14 amino acids. Losses at the gene ends were 6 bases for V and 6 bases for J; bases not matched to a gene: 10. Germline V gives CDR1 MNHNY, CDR2 SVGAGI (reference sequence). The CDR3 bases are TGTGCCAGCAGCTCCTACGTAGGGGGCTCTGAAGCTTTCTTT. It specifies CASSSYVGGSEAFF.

The V call is TRBV6-1, the J call TRBJ1-5; 10 bases line up with TRBD1. This CDR3 contains 15 residues. J gave up 4 bases and V 6 bases, and 6 bases lay outside the gene matches. Germline V gives CDR1 MNHNS, CDR2 SASEGT. The CDR3 nucleotides read TGTGCCAGCAGCCCGGGACAGGGGATTAATCAGCCCCAGCATTTT. Translating it yields CASSPGQGINQPQHF.

CDR3 sequence reads: CASSVGVLAGGGDTQYF. CDR3 bases: TGTGCCAGCAGCGTAGGAGTCCTAGCGGGAGGAGGTGATACGCAGTATTTT. The chain combines TRBV9 with TRBJ2-3; 11 positions match TRBD2. The CDR3 loop spans 17 amino acids. The junction had 9 bases not matched to a gene; V was cut back by 0 bases and J by 6 bases. CDR1 and CDR2 from the germline V gene are SGDLS and YYNGEE.

The chain carries TRBV19 and TRBJ2-4, with 7 nucleotides matching TRBD1. Germline CDR1 and CDR2: LNHDA and SQIVND (reference sequence). CDR3 length: 15 residues. V shed 1 base, J shed 6 bases, and the junction held 6 bases outside the gene matches. This chain's CDR3 is CASSIVRDRGNIQYF. The CDR3 region has the DNA TGTGCCAGTAGTATAGTCCGGGACAGAGGAAACATTCAGTACTTC.

The chain recombines TRBV19 with TRBJ1-5, with unresolved D. Trimming took off 3 bases at V and 7 bases at J, with 10 bases between the two ends. The CDR3 covers 13 residues. CDR1 is LNHDA and CDR2 is SQIVND in the germline V gene (reference sequence). CDR3 nucleotides: TGTGCCAGTAGTATGTGGGCAGGACAGCCCCAGCATTTT. Residues: CASSMWAGQPQHF. Complete variable domain (other parts from reference TRBV19 and TRBJ1-5): DGGITQSPKYLFRKEGQNVTLSCEQNLNHDAMYWYRQDPGQGLRLIYYSQIVNDFQKGDIAEGYSVSREKKESFPLTVTSAQKNPTAFYLCASSMWAGQPQHFGDGTRLSIL.

V usage is TRBV19 and J usage is TRBJ2-1, with a possible D match to TRBD2 (5 bases). The V and J ends lost 4 bases and 10 bases respectively, with 17 bases between them. The CDR3 is 14 residues long. Germline CDR1 is LNHDA and CDR2 is SQIVND (reference sequence). The CDR3 sequence is CASSTLQLGREQFF. CDR3 DNA sequence: TGTGCCAGTAGTACCCTCCAACTAGGTCGCGAGCAGTTCTTC.

With regard to this clone: The same CDR3 also results from other DNA sequences found in this sample. The chain carries TRBV6-1 and TRBJ1-4; maybe TRBD1 (5 bases). V lost 6 bases to trimming and J lost 0 bases, with 8 bases between them. CDR1 is MNHNS and CDR2 is SASEGT in the germline V gene. CDR3 size: 14 residues. CDR3 region: CASSLTATNEKLFF. The CDR3 nucleotides read TGTGCCAGCAGCCTGACAGCAACTAATGAAAAACTGTTTTTT.

Comment on this clone: Other DNA sequences in this specimen translate into the identical CDR3. The chain couples TRBV6-5 to TRBJ2-5; 7 positions match TRBD2. J gave up 5 bases and V 6 bases, and 6 bases lay outside the gene matches. Germline-derived CDR1 and CDR2 are MNHEY and SVGAGI. The CDR3 covers 13 residues. For the CDR3, the DNA is TGTGCCAGCAGCCGGACTAGTTCGGAGACCCAGTACTTC. Its protein is CASSRTSSETQYF.

A remark on this clone: Different DNA sequences within this sample yield the same CDR3. J is TRBJ1-1 and V is TRBV7-9; D unclear. From germline, CDR1 is SEHNR and CDR2 FQNEAQ (reference sequence). The CDR3 is 14 amino acids. The V gene lost 1 base and the J gene lost 1 base, with 7 bases spanning the gap. CDR3 DNA: TGTGCCAGCAGCTTAGTGCCGGGGAACACTGAAGCTTTCTTT. Its translation: CASSLVPGNTEAFF.

This chain joins TRBV6-1 and TRBJ1-2; tentative D call: TRBD1 (5 bases). Trimming took off 0 bases at V and 7 bases at J, with 12 bases between the two ends. CDR1 MNHNS and CDR2 SASEGT come from the germline V gene. The CDR3 contains 14 residues. DNA for the CDR3: TGTGCCAGCAGTGAAGCCGGGGGGATCCCTGGCTACACCTTC. Translation gives CASSEAGGIPGYTF.

This rearrangement joins TRBV5-1 to TRBJ2-7; D is perhaps TRBD1 or TRBD2 (5 bases each). CDR1 is SGHRS and CDR2 is YFSETQ in the germline V gene. The CDR3 consists of 15 residues. Trimming stripped 6 bases from V and 0 bases from J, with 16 bases between. CDR3 in amino acids: CASTLWGSSSYEQYF. CDR3 DNA sequence: TGCGCCAGCACCCTCTGGGGGAGCTCCTCCTACGAGCAGTACTTC.

As to this clone: The sample carries other DNA sequences with the same CDR3. The chain recombines TRBV28 with TRBJ1-1; D is unresolved. CDR1 MDHEN and CDR2 SYDVKM come from the germline V gene. V was shortened by 6 bases and J by 2 bases, with 13 bases between the two germline ends. This CDR3 is built from 14 residues. CDR3 sequence: CASSSPGLNTEAFF. The CDR3, as DNA: TGTGCCAGCAGCTCCCCCGGCCTAAACACTGAAGCTTTCTTT. Full variable domain (missing parts from reference TRBV28 and TRBJ1-1): DVKVTQSSRYLVKRTGEKVFLECVQDMDHENMFWYRQDPGLGLRLIYFSYDVKMKEKGDIPEGYSVSREKKERFSLILESASTNQTSMYLCASSSPGLNTEAFFGQGTRLTVV.

J is TRBJ1-3 and V is TRBV6-5; D not certain. The germline CDR1 and CDR2 sequences are MNHEY and SVGAGI. CDR3 length equals 14 residues. The V end was cut by 5 bases, the J end by 0 bases, with 8 bases between. The CDR3 is CASSRRGSGNTIYF. The CDR3 DNA reads TGTGCCAGCAGTAGACGGGGCTCTGGAAACACCATATATTTT.

The rearrangement links TRBV2 to TRBJ1-1; a possible D gene is TRBD1 (5 bases). The CDR3 covers 14 residues. Per the germline V gene, CDR1 is SNHLY and CDR2 is FYNNEI. Trimming stripped 7 bases from V and 6 bases from J, with 18 bases between. The CDR3 sequence: CASMEQRGSAEAFF. CDR3 nucleotides: TGTGCCAGCATGGAGCAACGGGGGAGCGCTGAAGCTTTCTTT.

The chain has TRBV28 and TRBJ2-2, with 7 bases aligning to TRBD1. Looked up from germline, CDR1 is MDHEN and CDR2 is SYDVKM. The CDR3 has 13 residues. V lost 6 bases to trimming and J lost 7 bases; unmatched junction nucleotides: 5. Here the CDR3 reads CASSLQGVGELFF. In DNA form, the CDR3 reads TGTGCCAGCAGCCTGCAGGGGGTCGGGGAGCTGTTTTTT.

This chain joins TRBV5-1 and TRBJ1-2; D perhaps matches TRBD1 (5 bases). V lost 4 bases to trimming and J lost 4 bases, with 14 bases between them. There are 14 residues in the CDR3. From germline, CDR1 is SGHRS and CDR2 YFSETQ. The CDR3 DNA sequence: TGCGCCAGCAGCCAACCGGTGGGGGGCTATGGCTACACCTTC. This sequence encodes CASSQPVGGYGYTF.

The rearrangement uses TRBV6-1 and TRBJ1-5; 10 nucleotides match TRBD1. CDR1 MNHNS and CDR2 SASEGT come from the germline V gene. The length of the CDR3 is 15 residues. V lost 3 bases to trimming and J lost 5 bases; unmatched junction nucleotides: 4. The CDR3, as DNA: TGTGCCAGCAGTGATGGGACAGGGGTTCATCAGCCCCAGCATTTT. The encoded protein is CASSDGTGVHQPQHF.

CDR3 loop: CSVSRSSDNEKLFF. CDR3 nucleotide sequence: TGCAGCGTTAGCCGGTCAAGTGATAATGAAAAACTGTTTTTT. The chain employs TRBV29-1 and TRBJ1-4; D is unresolved. Trimming removed 5 bases from V and 4 bases from J, with 14 bases in between. This CDR3 contains 14 residues. Germline values: CDR1 SQVTM, CDR2 ANQGSEA.

CDR3 in DNA: TGCGCCAGCAGCCCTCGGGACAGTCCACAAGAGACCCAGTACTTC. This gives the protein CASSPRDSPQETQYF. The chain links TRBV5-1 to TRBJ2-5; the match to TRBD1 covers 7 bases. The CDR3 is 15 residues long. Germline trimming cut 4 bases from V and 2 bases from J; bases unmatched to any gene: 8. Per the germline V gene, CDR1 is SGHRS and CDR2 is YFSETQ.

This clone showed up just once. This sequence joins TRBV11-2 and TRBJ1-3; TRBD1 is a possible D gene (6 bases). The CDR3 spans 17 residues. Trimming shortened V by 5 bases and J by 4 bases, and 21 bases separated the two germline ends. Germline assignment: CDR1 SGHAT and CDR2 FQNNGV. The CDR3 DNA is TGTGCCAGCAGCCAATGGGGGCAGACCTCGTCGGGAAACACCATATATTTT. It codes for CASSQWGQTSSGNTIYF. The whole variable domain, filled in from reference TRBV11-2 and TRBJ1-3, reads EAGVAQSPRYKIIEKRQSVAFWCNPISGHATLYWYQQILGQGPKLLIQFQNNGVVDDSQLPKDRFSAERLKGVDSTLKIQPAKLEDSAVYLCASSQWGQTSSGNTIYFGEGSWLTVV.

This clone was observed a few times. The gene calls are TRBV9 and TRBJ1-6; 10 nucleotides line up with TRBD1. The V and J ends lost 3 bases and 9 bases, in that order; junction bases with no gene match: 6. The V gene's germline CDR1 is SGDLS and CDR2 YYNGEE. This CDR3 contains 15 residues. CDR3 in DNA: TGTGCCAGCAGCGGCTGGACAGGGGGAGGTTCACCCCTCCACTTT. As protein: CASSGWTGGGSPLHF.

The gene calls are TRBV29-1 and TRBJ1-2, with 7 nucleotides matching TRBD1. This CDR3 comprises 14 residues. Germline assignment: CDR1 SQVTM and CDR2 ANQGSEA. The V segment lost 4 bases and the J segment 5 bases; nucleotides outside the gene matches: 10. CDR3 in amino acids: CSVVGLGGAYGYTF. Here the CDR3 DNA reads TGCAGCGTTGTGGGGTTAGGGGGCGCGTATGGCTACACCTTC.

This clone was seen once. This chain connects TRBV10-3 to TRBJ2-1; 8 positions match TRBD2. Looked up from germline, CDR1 is ENHRY and CDR2 is SYGVKD. The CDR3 length is 15 residues. The junction had 10 bases not matched to a gene; V was cut back by 10 bases and J by 2 bases. The CDR3 here is CATARSGTTYNEQFF. The CDR3 DNA follows: TGTGCCACCGCCCGTAGCGGGACTACCTACAATGAGCAGTTCTTC.

CDR3 coding DNA: TGTGCCAGCAGTTTAAATAGGGGGAGTGAAAAACTGTTTTTT. It translates to CASSLNRGSEKLFF. The chain links TRBV28 to TRBJ1-4; tentatively, D is TRBD1 (6 bases). CDR1 MDHEN and CDR2 SYDVKM come from the germline V gene. V was cut by 2 bases and J by 7 bases, with 11 bases left in between. This CDR3 has 14 amino acids.

This chain joins TRBV5-4 and TRBJ1-2, with D perhaps matching TRBD1 (5 bases). Germline V gene data show CDR1 as SGHNT and CDR2 as YYREEE (reference sequence). CDR3 size: 12 residues. V lost 4 bases and J 7 bases, leaving 11 bases between the germline ends. The CDR3: CASSHGGGGYTF. CDR3 sequence (DNA): TGTGCCAGCAGCCACGGGGGAGGTGGCTACACCTTC.

The chain links TRBV10-3 to TRBJ2-1; weak D call: TRBD2 (5 bases). The V gene lost 0 bases and the J gene lost 5 bases, with 8 bases spanning the gap. Germline lookup yields CDR1 ENHRY and CDR2 SYGVKD. CDR3 length: 14 residues. The CDR3 here is CAISESAADNEQFF. The CDR3 coding sequence is TGTGCCATCAGTGAGTCGGCAGCGGACAATGAGCAGTTCTTC.

V and J are TRBV7-8 and TRBJ1-2; D remains unclear. Germline V gene lookup returns CDR1 SGHVS and CDR2 FQNEAQ. V was pared by 0 bases and J by 2 bases, with 19 bases between. The CDR3 extends over 18 amino acids. The CDR3 DNA reads TGTGCCAGCAGCTTAGCCCCGCTCCTGACTGCAAGGAACTATGGCTACACCTTC. As protein: CASSLAPLLTARNYGYTF. The variable domain in full, with the rest retrieved from reference TRBV7-8 and TRBJ1-2, is GAGVSQSPRYKVAKRGQDVALRCDPISGHVSLFWYQQALGQGPEFLTYFQNEAQLDKSGLPSDRFFAERPEGSVSTLKIQRTQQEDSAVYLCASSLAPLLTARNYGYTFGSGTRLTVV.

V and J are TRBV25-1 and TRBJ2-3; D is possibly TRBD2 (5 bases). CDR1 and CDR2 (germline): MGHDK, SYGVNS. The CDR3 length is 14 residues. V was clipped by 5 bases and J by 0 bases, with 9 bases between them. As DNA, the CDR3 is TGTGCCAGCAGTACGGGCGGGAGCACAGATACGCAGTATTTT. It specifies CASSTGGSTDTQYF. The full variable domain, rest sourced from reference TRBV25-1 and TRBJ2-3, is EADIYQTPRYLVIGTGKKITLECSQTMGHDKMYWYQQDPGMELHLIHYSYGVNSTEKGDLSSESTVSRIRTEHFPLTLESARPSHTSQYLCASSTGGSTDTQYFGPGTRLTVL.

V and J are TRBV5-4 and TRBJ1-2; possibly TRBD1 for D (5 bases). V was trimmed by 4 bases and J by 8 bases, leaving 21 bases between them. This CDR3 is built from 15 residues. Germline CDR1 is SGHNT and CDR2 is YYREEE (reference sequence). CDR3 coding DNA: TGTGCCAGCAGCATGAACTACGGGACGGGTGGGGGCTACACCTTC. Translated: CASSMNYGTGGGYTF. The variable domain in full, with the rest retrieved from reference TRBV5-4 and TRBJ1-2, is ETGVTQSPTHLIKTRGQQVTLRCSSQSGHNTVSWYQQALGQGPQFIFQYYREEENGRGNFPPRFSGLQFPNYSSELNVNALELDDSALYLCASSMNYGTGGGYTFGSGTRLTVV.